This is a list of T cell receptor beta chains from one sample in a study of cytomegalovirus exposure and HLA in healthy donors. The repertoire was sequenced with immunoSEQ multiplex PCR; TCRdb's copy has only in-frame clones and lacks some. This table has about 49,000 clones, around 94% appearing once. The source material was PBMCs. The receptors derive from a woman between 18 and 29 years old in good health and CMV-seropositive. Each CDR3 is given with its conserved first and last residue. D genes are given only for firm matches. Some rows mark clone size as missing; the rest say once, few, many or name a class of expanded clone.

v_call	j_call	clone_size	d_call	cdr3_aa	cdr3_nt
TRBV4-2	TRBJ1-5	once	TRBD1	CASSFRDREGNQPQHF	TGTGCCAGCAGCTTCCGGGACAGGGAGGGTAATCAGCCCCAGCATTTT
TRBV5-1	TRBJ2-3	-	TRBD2	CASSLLAGGTDTQYF	TGCGCCAGCAGCTTGTTAGCGGGAGGGACAGATACGCAGTATTTT
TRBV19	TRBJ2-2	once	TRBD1	CASTKGTGANTGELFF	TGTGCCAGTACTAAGGGGACAGGAGCGAACACCGGGGAGCTGTTTTTT
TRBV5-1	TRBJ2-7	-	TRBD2	CASSFLAGGEYEQYF	TGCGCCAGCAGCTTTTTAGCGGGAGGGGAATACGAGCAGTACTTC
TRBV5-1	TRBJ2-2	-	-	CASSLEGVTGELFF	TGCGCCAGCAGCTTGGAGGGGGTGACCGGGGAGCTGTTTTTT
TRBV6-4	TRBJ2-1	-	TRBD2	CASSGLAASYNEQFF	TGTGCCAGCAGTGGTCTAGCGGCGTCCTACAATGAGCAGTTCTTC
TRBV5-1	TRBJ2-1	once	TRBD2	CASDSGTSGIDEQFF	TGCGCCAGCGACTCCGGGACTAGCGGGATTGATGAGCAGTTCTTC
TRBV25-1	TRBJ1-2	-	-	CASSTRQANYGYTF	TGTGCCAGCAGTACGCGACAGGCTAACTATGGCTACACCTTC
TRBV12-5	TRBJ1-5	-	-	CASGLAGFYQPQHF	TGTGCTAGTGGTTTGGCAGGGTTTTATCAGCCCCAGCATTTT
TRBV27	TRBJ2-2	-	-	CASSLWGDRTGELFF	TGTGCCAGCAGTTTATGGGGGGACAGAACCGGGGAGCTGTTTTTT
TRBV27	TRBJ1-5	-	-	CASSRSNQPQHF	TGTGCCAGCAGCCGGAGCAATCAGCCCCAGCATTTT
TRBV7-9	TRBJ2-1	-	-	CASSSPQGRAEANEQFF	TGTGCCAGCAGCTCCCCCCAGGGGAGGGCCGAGGCCAATGAGCAGTTCTTC
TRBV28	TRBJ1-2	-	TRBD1	CASSLGWGQASYGYTF	TGTGCCAGCAGTTTAGGGTGGGGACAGGCCTCCTATGGCTACACCTTC
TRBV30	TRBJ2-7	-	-	CAWSLGRGPYEQYF	TGTGCCTGGAGTCTCGGCAGGGGCCCCTACGAGCAGTACTTC
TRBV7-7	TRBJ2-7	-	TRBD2	CASSEGLAGYEQYF	TGTGCTAGCAGCGAGGGACTAGCGGGCTACGAGCAGTACTTC
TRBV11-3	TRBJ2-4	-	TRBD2	CASSLELAGGLAKNIQYF	TGTGCCAGCAGCTTAGAACTAGCGGGAGGGCTAGCCAAAAACATTCAGTACTTC
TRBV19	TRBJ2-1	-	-	CASSIDKPAGNEQFF	TGTGCCAGTAGTATAGATAAACCGGCGGGGAATGAGCAGTTCTTC
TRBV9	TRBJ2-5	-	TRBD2	CASSDILAGYWETQYF	TGTGCCAGCAGCGACATTCTAGCGGGATATTGGGAGACCCAGTACTTC
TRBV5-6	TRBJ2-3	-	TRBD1	CASRSVTGANTQYF	TGTGCCAGCAGGTCTGTTACAGGGGCAAATACGCAGTATTTT
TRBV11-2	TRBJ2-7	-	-	CASSLDRGLEHEQYF	TGTGCCAGCAGCTTAGATAGGGGCCTAGAACACGAGCAGTACTTC
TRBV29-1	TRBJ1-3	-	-	CSATTEIGNTIYF	TGCAGCGCTACGACTGAGATCGGAAACACCATATATTTT
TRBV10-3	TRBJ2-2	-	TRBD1	CAISEPGQGLLNTGELFF	TGTGCCATCAGTGAGCCGGGACAGGGTCTCTTGAACACCGGGGAGCTGTTTTTT
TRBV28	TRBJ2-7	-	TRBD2	CASIPLLAASYEQYF	TGTGCCAGCATCCCTTTGCTAGCGGCCTCCTACGAGCAGTACTTC
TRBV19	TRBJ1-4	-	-	CASSIGQGEEKLFF	TGTGCCAGTAGTATAGGGCAGGGCGAGGAAAAACTGTTTTTT
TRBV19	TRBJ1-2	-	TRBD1	CASEEGTGLFPNYGYTF	TGTGCCAGTGAAGAGGGGACAGGTTTGTTTCCTAACTATGGCTACACCTTC
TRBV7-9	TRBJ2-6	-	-	CASGLSTGANVLTF	TGTGCCAGCGGGCTTAGTACTGGGGCCAACGTCCTGACTTTC
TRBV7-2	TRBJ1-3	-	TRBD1	CASSATDRGFGNTIYF	TGTGCCAGCAGCGCAACGGACAGGGGTTTTGGAAACACCATATATTTT
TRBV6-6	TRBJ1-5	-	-	CASSRTEVAQPQHF	TGTGCCAGCAGCCGGACTGAGGTGGCTCAGCCCCAGCATTTT
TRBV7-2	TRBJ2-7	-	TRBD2	CASSLVGLAGGQVEQYF	TGTGCCAGCAGCTTAGTGGGATTGGCGGGAGGGCAGGTCGAGCAGTACTTC
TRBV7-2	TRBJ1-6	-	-	CASSPLTVSPLHF	TGTGCCAGCAGCCCCCTGACAGTTTCACCCCTCCACTTT
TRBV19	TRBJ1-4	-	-	CASTHGGTGNEKLFF	TGTGCCAGTACCCACGGGGGGACGGGGAATGAAAAACTGTTTTTT
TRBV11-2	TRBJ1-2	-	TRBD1	CASSAGTGAANYGYTF	TGTGCCAGCAGCGCGGGGACAGGTGCGGCTAACTATGGCTACACCTTC
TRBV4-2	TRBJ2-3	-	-	CASSQEAADTQYF	TGTGCCAGCAGCCAAGAAGCCGCAGATACGCAGTATTTT
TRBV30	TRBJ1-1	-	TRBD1	CAWSGDRGTEAFF	TGTGCCTGGAGTGGCGACAGGGGGACTGAAGCTTTCTTT
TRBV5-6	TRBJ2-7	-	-	CASSYTPLTGNEQYF	TGTGCCAGCAGCTACACCCCATTGACGGGTAACGAGCAGTACTTC
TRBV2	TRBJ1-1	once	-	CASRFGRVNTEAFF	TGTGCCAGCAGATTCGGCAGGGTAAACACTGAAGCTTTCTTT
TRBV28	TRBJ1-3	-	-	CASSYGDSGNTIYF	TGTGCCAGCAGCTACGGGGACTCTGGAAACACCATATATTTT
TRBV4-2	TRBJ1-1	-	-	CASSQETENTEAFF	TGTGCCAGCAGCCAAGAGACAGAGAACACTGAAGCTTTCTTT
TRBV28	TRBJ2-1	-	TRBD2	CASKLAGGLYNEQFF	TGTGCCAGCAAGCTAGCGGGAGGCCTTTACAATGAGCAGTTCTTC
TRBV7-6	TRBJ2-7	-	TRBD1	CASSLGIGQGYNEQYF	TGTGCCAGCAGCTTGGGGATAGGACAGGGGTACAACGAGCAGTACTTC
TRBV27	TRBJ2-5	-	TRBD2	CASSFLARGAQETQYF	TGTGCCAGCAGTTTCCTAGCGCGGGGGGCACAAGAGACCCAGTACTTC
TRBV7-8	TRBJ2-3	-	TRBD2	CASSSLAGGSDTQYF	TGTGCCAGCAGCTCTCTAGCGGGAGGGTCAGATACGCAGTATTTT
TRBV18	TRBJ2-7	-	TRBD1	CASSPYFGTGGAALYEQYF	TGTGCCAGCTCACCCTACTTCGGGACAGGGGGCGCGGCCCTCTACGAGCAGTACTTC
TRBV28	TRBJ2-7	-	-	CASSFPGTGENSYEQYF	TGTGCCAGCAGTTTCCCCGGGACGGGGGAAAACTCCTACGAGCAGTACTTC
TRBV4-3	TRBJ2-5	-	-	CASSQQGYEETQYF	TGCGCCAGCAGCCAACAGGGGTACGAAGAGACCCAGTACTTC
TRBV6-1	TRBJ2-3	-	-	CASSEYEESTDTQYF	TGTGCCAGCAGTGAATATGAGGAGAGCACAGATACGCAGTATTTT
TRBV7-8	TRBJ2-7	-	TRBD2	CASSLVGLPYEQYF	TGTGCCAGCAGCTTAGTGGGACTACCCTACGAGCAGTACTTC
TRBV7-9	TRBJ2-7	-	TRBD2	CASSSLAGVEEQYF	TGTGCCAGCAGCTCACTAGCGGGAGTTGAAGAGCAGTACTTC
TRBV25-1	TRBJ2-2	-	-	CASSGETHTGELFF	TGTGCCAGCAGTGGAGAGACACACACCGGGGAGCTGTTTTTT